Listed below are T cell receptor beta chains from one sample, sequenced in a study of cytomegalovirus exposure and HLA in healthy donors. Measured with immunoSEQ multiplex PCR; TCRdb has only the in-frame clones, and not every one. The sample has about 110,000 clones, more than 85% seen once. The sample consisted of PBMCs. Receptor source: a woman aged 18-35 years in good health and CMV-seropositive. Each CDR3 is given with its conserved first and last residue.

v_gene: TRBV11-2; j_gene: TRBJ2-1; len: 14; CDR3aa: CASRVGSAGNEQFF
v_gene: TRBV28; j_gene: TRBJ1-2; len: 15; CDR3aa: CASSSPGTGNYGYTF
v_gene: TRBV27; j_gene: TRBJ2-3; len: 14; CDR3aa: CASSPLGGLDTQYF
v_gene: TRBV4-1; j_gene: TRBJ1-5; len: 13; CDR3aa: CASSQHSNQPQHF
v_gene: TRBV27; j_gene: TRBJ2-7; len: 14; CDR3aa: CASRPLASSYEQYF
v_gene: TRBV10-2; j_gene: TRBJ2-7; len: 14; CDR3aa: CASSPGQEAYEQYF
v_gene: TRBV9; j_gene: TRBJ2-2; len: 12; CDR3aa: CASSRNTGELFF
v_gene: TRBV7-9; j_gene: TRBJ1-2; len: 14; CDR3aa: CASSSGNDYYGYTF
v_gene: TRBV27; j_gene: TRBJ1-1; len: 15; CDR3aa: CASSPIGQGGSEAFF
v_gene: TRBV30; j_gene: TRBJ1-5; len: 15; CDR3aa: CAWRGQGLSNQPQHF
v_gene: TRBV2; j_gene: TRBJ2-7; len: 14; CDR3aa: CASKTGGINYEQYF
v_gene: TRBV28; j_gene: TRBJ2-2; len: 15; CDR3aa: CASSSAAGGTGELFF
v_gene: TRBV5-1; j_gene: TRBJ2-7; len: 15; CDR3aa: CASSLVQGHSYEQYF
v_gene: TRBV18; j_gene: TRBJ1-2; len: 13; CDR3aa: CASSPGANYGYTF
v_gene: TRBV11-2; j_gene: TRBJ1-2; len: 13; CDR3aa: CASSAVRRYGYTF
v_gene: TRBV27; j_gene: TRBJ2-7; len: 13; CDR3aa: CASSKTASYEQYF
v_gene: TRBV5-6; j_gene: TRBJ2-7; len: 14; CDR3aa: CASEPGTGVHEQYF
v_gene: TRBV2; j_gene: TRBJ2-7; len: 14; CDR3aa: CASSLETGGYEQYF
v_gene: TRBV5-1; j_gene: TRBJ1-1; len: 14; CDR3aa: CASSRGTVDTEAFF
v_gene: TRBV28; j_gene: TRBJ1-2; len: 12; CDR3aa: CASRQGNYGYTF
v_gene: TRBV18; j_gene: TRBJ2-3; len: 14; CDR3aa: CASSSYGGTDTQYF
v_gene: TRBV6-6; j_gene: TRBJ2-5; len: 14; CDR3aa: CASSVTGPQETQYF
v_gene: TRBV5-1; j_gene: TRBJ1-1; len: 14; CDR3aa: CASSFPGQGAEAFF
v_gene: TRBV7-2; j_gene: TRBJ1-1; len: 14; CDR3aa: CASSPSNWNTEAFF
v_gene: TRBV28; j_gene: TRBJ1-4; len: 12; CDR3aa: CASSLLREKLFF
v_gene: TRBV28; j_gene: TRBJ1-5; len: 15; CDR3aa: CASSLGQGYRQPQHF
v_gene: TRBV28; j_gene: TRBJ2-2; len: 14; CDR3aa: CASSLLAGAGELFF
v_gene: TRBV28; j_gene: TRBJ1-3; len: 14; CDR3aa: CASSSRGSGNTIYF
v_gene: TRBV29-1; j_gene: TRBJ2-3; len: 14; CDR3aa: CSVVTGVWADTQYF
v_gene: TRBV4-1; j_gene: TRBJ2-7; len: 15; CDR3aa: CASSQVTGVEREQYF
v_gene: TRBV10-3; j_gene: TRBJ1-5; len: 13; CDR3aa: CASARQGGEPQHF
v_gene: TRBV5-1; j_gene: TRBJ2-7; len: 13; CDR3aa: CASSWTSSSEQYF
v_gene: TRBV7-9; j_gene: TRBJ2-7; len: 15; CDR3aa: CASSPEPPGDYEQYF
v_gene: TRBV5-1; j_gene: TRBJ2-5; len: 16; CDR3aa: CASSLNPAGAAETQYF
v_gene: TRBV13; j_gene: TRBJ2-3; len: 12; CDR3aa: CASSLPSDTQYF
v_gene: TRBV10-3; j_gene: TRBJ2-7; len: 14; CDR3aa: CAITSDRASYEQYF
v_gene: TRBV7-6; j_gene: TRBJ2-3; len: 17; CDR3aa: CASSSGLGGGLTDTQYF
v_gene: TRBV28; j_gene: TRBJ1-2; len: 18; CDR3aa: CASSLSGLSDWAGYGYTF
v_gene: TRBV11-2; j_gene: TRBJ1-2; len: 17; CDR3aa: CASSRSRKTGGRYGYTF
v_gene: TRBV30; j_gene: TRBJ2-7; len: 14; CDR3aa: CAWGLSGRSYEQYF
v_gene: TRBV15; j_gene: TRBJ1-5; len: 15; CDR3aa: CATSRSTGSGQPQHF
v_gene: TRBV7-9; j_gene: TRBJ2-3; len: 13; CDR3aa: CASSLGGTDTQYF
v_gene: TRBV6-7; j_gene: TRBJ1-1; len: 11; CDR3aa: CARGVNTEAFF
v_gene: TRBV14; j_gene: TRBJ1-1; len: 12; CDR3aa: CASRGGNTEAFF